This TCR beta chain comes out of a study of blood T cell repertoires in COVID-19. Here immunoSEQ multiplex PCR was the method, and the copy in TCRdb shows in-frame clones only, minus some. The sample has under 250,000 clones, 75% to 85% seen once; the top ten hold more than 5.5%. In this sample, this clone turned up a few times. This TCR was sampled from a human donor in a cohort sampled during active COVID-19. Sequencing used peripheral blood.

Here the CDR3 DNA reads TGTGCCAGTAGTTTAAGACTAGCGGGGGAGCAGAACACCGGGGAGCTGTTTTTT. Residues: CASSLRLAGEQNTGELFF. The rearrangement uses TRBV19 and TRBJ2-2, with 12 bases identical to TRBD2. Per germline, CDR1 LNHDA and CDR2 SQIVND (reference sequence). The length of the CDR3 is 18 residues. V was clipped by 5 bases and J by 1 base; unmatched bases: 8.